A single sample is the source of the 21 T cell receptor beta chains below, sequenced in a study of Graves' ophthalmopathy and Graves' hyperthyroidism. From RNA, the CDR3 regions of TCR beta chains were amplified and sequenced. The first-round RT-PCR employed HTBI primers together with the Qiagen OneStep RT-PCR kit. A multiplex PCR was then performed as the second round. Each CDR3 protein gets one entry after TCRdb re-called the multiplex PCR reads with MiXCR. The sample gives hundreds of thousands of distinct CDR3 sequences, 21% of which show up once; 2.5% to 3.5% is in the top ten. Sequenced input: peripheral blood. These receptors were collected from a woman aged 18 to 35 with stable Graves' hyperthyroidism.

At least ten counts were recorded for this clonotype. The V and J genes are TRBV10-3 and TRBJ1-1, with D tentatively TRBD1 (6 bases). V was clipped by 0 bases and J by 7 bases, with 12 bases between them. This CDR3 is built from 14 residues. Germline V lookup: CDR1 ENHRY, CDR2 SYGVKD. The DNA of the CDR3 is TGTGCCATCAGTGAGTCGGACAGCTCTGGTGAAGCTTTCTTT. Its protein is CAISESDSSGEAFF.

This clonotype showed up many times. The chain joins TRBV27 to TRBJ1-2; no clear D. The V gene's germline CDR1 is MNHEY and CDR2 SMNVEV (reference sequence). The germline V and J ends were trimmed by 7 bases and 6 bases, with 18 bases remaining between them. CDR3 size: 14 residues. For the CDR3, the DNA is TGTGCCAGCACCCCGTGGAGGCCCGCGGATGGCTACACCTTC. It specifies CASTPWRPADGYTF.

For the CDR3, the DNA is TGTGCCAGCGGACCGGGTGGGCAGGGGAACACTGAAGCTTTCTTT. The encoded protein is CASGPGGQGNTEAFF. V usage is TRBV2 and J usage is TRBJ1-1, with a weak D call TRBD1 (5 bases). The CDR3 totals 15 residues. Trimming removed 8 bases from V and 1 base from J, with 17 bases in between. CDR1 SNHLY and CDR2 FYNNEI come from the germline V gene.

This clonotype was seen ten or more times. This sequence joins TRBV6-1 and TRBJ2-5, with TRBD2 as a possible D gene (7 bases). The CDR3 loop spans 14 amino acids. Germline CDR1 is MNHNS and CDR2 is SASEGT. V lost 7 bases and J lost 4, with 16 bases in between. In nucleotides, the CDR3 is TGTGCCAGCACCTACCTCGGGGGGCGAGAGACCCAGTACTTC. Its translation is CASTYLGGRETQYF.

The chain uses TRBV7-2 and TRBJ2-4, with 7 bases fitting TRBD1. With 4 bases clipped from V and 1 base from J, the junction kept 7 bases outside the gene matches. This CDR3 contains 16 residues. Germline loops: CDR1 SGHTA, CDR2 FQGNSA. The CDR3 DNA reads TGTGCCAGCAGCTCCCACAGGGGTTTGGCCAAAAACATTCAGTACTTC. Translating gives CASSSHRGLAKNIQYF.

Worth noting for this clonotype: Lacking the conserved final phenylalanine or tryptophan, this CDR3 likely reflects a read error. V and J are TRBV30 and TRBJ1-1; unclear D gene. The V gene's germline CDR1 is GTSNPN and CDR2 SVGIG (reference sequence). The V end was cut by 2 bases, the J end by 6 bases, with 7 bases between. The CDR3 consists of 11 residues. CDR3 sequence reads: CAWSFGAEAFV. CDR3 in DNA: TGTGCCTGGAGTTTTGGAGCTGAAGCTTTCGTC.

This clonotype was counted many times. The chain recombines TRBV24-1 with TRBJ1-1; D might be TRBD1 (5 bases). The CDR3 is made up of 14 amino acids. V gave up 3 bases and J gave up 4 bases, with 11 bases separating them. CDR1 and CDR2 from the germline V gene are KGHDR and SFDVKD. The DNA of the CDR3 is TGTGCCACCAGTGATCCCGACAGTCTCACTGAAGCTTTCTTT. It encodes CATSDPDSLTEAFF.

At least ten counts were recorded for this clonotype. The rearrangement joins TRBV9 to TRBJ1-1, with D hard to call. Germline V gives CDR1 SGDLS, CDR2 YYNGEE. This CDR3 comprises 14 residues. Trimming took off 2 bases at V and 6 bases at J, with 14 bases between the two ends. In DNA form, the CDR3 reads TGTGCCAGCAGCGTCGTGACGGGTCCCCCTGAAGCTTTCTTT. It translates to CASSVVTGPPEAFF.

This clonotype was recorded at least ten times. V gene TRBV20-1 combines with J gene TRBJ2-5, with 7 bases matching TRBD1. Germline V gene lookup returns CDR1 DFQATT and CDR2 SNEGSKA (reference sequence). The CDR3 covers 14 residues. V shed 6 bases and J 5 bases; nucleotides not matched to a gene: 12. This CDR3 reads CSAKGAVRGETQYF. CDR3 coding DNA: TGCAGTGCCAAGGGGGCAGTTCGGGGTGAGACCCAGTACTTC.

The rearrangement joins TRBV20-1 to TRBJ1-2, with TRBD1 matching 7 bases. V trimming: 6 bases; J trimming: 0 bases; junction bases outside the gene matches: 13. This CDR3 spans 16 amino acids. In germline, CDR1 is DFQATT, CDR2 SNEGSKA (reference sequence). CDR3 region: CSARGTEYPTNYGYTF. In DNA, the CDR3 is TGCAGTGCCCGTGGGACAGAATACCCTACTAACTATGGCTACACCTTC.

This clonotype has ten or more counts. V gene TRBV11-2 combines with J gene TRBJ2-5; possibly TRBD2 for D (6 bases). Germline V lookup: CDR1 SGHAT, CDR2 FQNNGV. This CDR3 is 13 amino acids long. V shed 3 bases and J shed 5 bases, with 10 bases lying between them. The CDR3 DNA is TGTGCCAGCAGCTTCGGGGGAGTGGAGACCCAGTACTTC. Translated: CASSFGGVETQYF.

The gene calls are TRBV4-1 and TRBJ2-7; D possibly corresponds to TRBD2 (5 bases). This CDR3 has 15 residues. Trimming took off 2 bases at V and 4 bases at J, with 15 bases between the two ends. Germline CDR1 and CDR2: MGHRA and YSYEKL. The CDR3 spells CASSQFPGVGYEQYF. Written as DNA, the CDR3 is TGCGCCAGCAGCCAATTTCCCGGGGTCGGATACGAGCAGTACTTC.

Many counts were recorded for this clonotype. The rearrangement links TRBV25-1 to TRBJ1-5, with D possibly matching TRBD1 (5 bases). The germline V gene has CDR1 MGHDK and CDR2 SYGVNS. The CDR3 is 14 residues long. V was cut by 5 bases and J by 5 bases, with 13 bases left in between. The CDR3 DNA follows: TGTGCCAGCAGTCTACGGGGGGGGGATCAGCCCCAGCATTTT. Translated, it gives CASSLRGGDQPQHF. Looking up the rest from reference TRBV25-1 and TRBJ1-5 gives the full variable domain: EADIYQTPRYLVIGTGKKITLECSQTMGHDKMYWYQQDPGMELHLIHYSYGVNSTEKGDLSSESTVSRIRTEHFPLTLESARPSHTSQYLCASSLRGGDQPQHFGDGTRLSIL.

In its sample, this clonotype was seen a few times. The chain couples TRBV19 to TRBJ2-4; 8 nucleotides align to TRBD1. The CDR3 extends over 18 amino acids. The germline CDR1 and CDR2 sequences are LNHDA and SQIVND (reference sequence). The junction had 13 bases not matched to a gene; V was cut back by 6 bases and J by 0 bases. The CDR3 loop reads CASSPDRVSVLAKNIQYF. The DNA for the CDR3 is TGTGCCAGTAGCCCGGACAGGGTTTCAGTATTAGCCAAAAACATTCAGTACTTC.

This clonotype was seen repeatedly, ten times or more. This sequence joins TRBV7-2 and TRBJ1-2, with 7 bases fitting TRBD1. V was clipped by 5 bases and J by 8 bases; unmatched bases: 14. The V gene's germline CDR1 is SGHTA and CDR2 FQGNSA. This CDR3 spans 15 amino acids. Here the CDR3 DNA reads TGTGCCAGCAGCCTACCCCCCGACAGGGTCGGCGGCTACACCTTC. It codes for CASSLPPDRVGGYTF.

This clonotype was counted ten times or more. The chain combines TRBV7-2 with TRBJ2-4; D is unclear. Germline V lookup: CDR1 SGHTA, CDR2 FQGNSA. The length of the CDR3 is 15 residues. V was trimmed by 3 bases and J by 0 bases, leaving 9 bases between them. CDR3 loop: CASSLNRLAKNIQYF. For the CDR3, the DNA is TGTGCCAGCAGCTTGAACAGATTAGCCAAAAACATTCAGTACTTC.

V usage is TRBV11-2 and J usage is TRBJ2-7, with TRBD2 matching over 9 bases. V shed 4 bases and J 5 bases; nucleotides not matched to a gene: 21. CDR1 and CDR2 (germline): SGHAT, FQNNGV. The CDR3 has 19 residues. CDR3 sequence reads: CASSYASTARGGGAHEQYF. The CDR3 DNA follows: TGTGCCAGCAGCTACGCGAGCACCGCGAGGGGCGGGGGGGCCCACGAGCAGTACTTC.

The rearrangement links TRBV6-1 to TRBJ1-2; TRBD1 agrees at 11 bases. V lost 6 bases and J lost 3; bases outside the gene matches: 9. CDR1 and CDR2 (germline): MNHNS, SASEGT. The CDR3 has 16 residues. This CDR3 is CASRAGQGATDYGYTF. The CDR3 nucleotides read TGTGCCAGCAGAGCCGGACAGGGGGCGACGGACTATGGCTACACCTTC.

In its sample, this clonotype was seen many times. CDR3 DNA: TGTGCCAGCAGCCAAGGGATACGGCGGGGGGGGACCCAGTACTTC. Its translation is CASSQGIRRGGTQYF. V gene TRBV4-2 combines with J gene TRBJ2-5; 9 bases line up with TRBD2. The CDR3 is 15 residues long. With 1 base clipped from V and 7 bases from J, the junction kept 7 bases outside the gene matches. CDR1 and CDR2 (germline): LGHNA, YNFKEQ.

The J gene is TRBJ2-7, the V gene TRBV28, with 7 bases lining up with TRBD2. CDR1 is MDHEN, CDR2 SYDVKM, per germline. Germline trimming cut 5 bases from V and 7 bases from J; bases unmatched to any gene: 17. The CDR3 runs to 16 residues. CDR3 sequence: CASSIGRDYVSREQYF. The CDR3 region has the DNA TGTGCCAGCAGTATCGGCCGGGACTACGTTTCAAGGGAGCAGTACTTC.

This clonotype was seen only a few times. The chain recombines TRBV25-1 with TRBJ1-1; 7 bases are shared with TRBD1. The CDR3 sequence is 13 residues long. Germline V gene data show CDR1 as MGHDK and CDR2 as SYGVNS. Unmatched junction bases numbered 8, after V lost 11 bases and J lost 2 bases. CDR3 DNA sequence: TGTGCCGTCCGGACAGGAGTCAACACTGAAGCTTTCTTT. Amino acid sequence: CAVRTGVNTEAFF.